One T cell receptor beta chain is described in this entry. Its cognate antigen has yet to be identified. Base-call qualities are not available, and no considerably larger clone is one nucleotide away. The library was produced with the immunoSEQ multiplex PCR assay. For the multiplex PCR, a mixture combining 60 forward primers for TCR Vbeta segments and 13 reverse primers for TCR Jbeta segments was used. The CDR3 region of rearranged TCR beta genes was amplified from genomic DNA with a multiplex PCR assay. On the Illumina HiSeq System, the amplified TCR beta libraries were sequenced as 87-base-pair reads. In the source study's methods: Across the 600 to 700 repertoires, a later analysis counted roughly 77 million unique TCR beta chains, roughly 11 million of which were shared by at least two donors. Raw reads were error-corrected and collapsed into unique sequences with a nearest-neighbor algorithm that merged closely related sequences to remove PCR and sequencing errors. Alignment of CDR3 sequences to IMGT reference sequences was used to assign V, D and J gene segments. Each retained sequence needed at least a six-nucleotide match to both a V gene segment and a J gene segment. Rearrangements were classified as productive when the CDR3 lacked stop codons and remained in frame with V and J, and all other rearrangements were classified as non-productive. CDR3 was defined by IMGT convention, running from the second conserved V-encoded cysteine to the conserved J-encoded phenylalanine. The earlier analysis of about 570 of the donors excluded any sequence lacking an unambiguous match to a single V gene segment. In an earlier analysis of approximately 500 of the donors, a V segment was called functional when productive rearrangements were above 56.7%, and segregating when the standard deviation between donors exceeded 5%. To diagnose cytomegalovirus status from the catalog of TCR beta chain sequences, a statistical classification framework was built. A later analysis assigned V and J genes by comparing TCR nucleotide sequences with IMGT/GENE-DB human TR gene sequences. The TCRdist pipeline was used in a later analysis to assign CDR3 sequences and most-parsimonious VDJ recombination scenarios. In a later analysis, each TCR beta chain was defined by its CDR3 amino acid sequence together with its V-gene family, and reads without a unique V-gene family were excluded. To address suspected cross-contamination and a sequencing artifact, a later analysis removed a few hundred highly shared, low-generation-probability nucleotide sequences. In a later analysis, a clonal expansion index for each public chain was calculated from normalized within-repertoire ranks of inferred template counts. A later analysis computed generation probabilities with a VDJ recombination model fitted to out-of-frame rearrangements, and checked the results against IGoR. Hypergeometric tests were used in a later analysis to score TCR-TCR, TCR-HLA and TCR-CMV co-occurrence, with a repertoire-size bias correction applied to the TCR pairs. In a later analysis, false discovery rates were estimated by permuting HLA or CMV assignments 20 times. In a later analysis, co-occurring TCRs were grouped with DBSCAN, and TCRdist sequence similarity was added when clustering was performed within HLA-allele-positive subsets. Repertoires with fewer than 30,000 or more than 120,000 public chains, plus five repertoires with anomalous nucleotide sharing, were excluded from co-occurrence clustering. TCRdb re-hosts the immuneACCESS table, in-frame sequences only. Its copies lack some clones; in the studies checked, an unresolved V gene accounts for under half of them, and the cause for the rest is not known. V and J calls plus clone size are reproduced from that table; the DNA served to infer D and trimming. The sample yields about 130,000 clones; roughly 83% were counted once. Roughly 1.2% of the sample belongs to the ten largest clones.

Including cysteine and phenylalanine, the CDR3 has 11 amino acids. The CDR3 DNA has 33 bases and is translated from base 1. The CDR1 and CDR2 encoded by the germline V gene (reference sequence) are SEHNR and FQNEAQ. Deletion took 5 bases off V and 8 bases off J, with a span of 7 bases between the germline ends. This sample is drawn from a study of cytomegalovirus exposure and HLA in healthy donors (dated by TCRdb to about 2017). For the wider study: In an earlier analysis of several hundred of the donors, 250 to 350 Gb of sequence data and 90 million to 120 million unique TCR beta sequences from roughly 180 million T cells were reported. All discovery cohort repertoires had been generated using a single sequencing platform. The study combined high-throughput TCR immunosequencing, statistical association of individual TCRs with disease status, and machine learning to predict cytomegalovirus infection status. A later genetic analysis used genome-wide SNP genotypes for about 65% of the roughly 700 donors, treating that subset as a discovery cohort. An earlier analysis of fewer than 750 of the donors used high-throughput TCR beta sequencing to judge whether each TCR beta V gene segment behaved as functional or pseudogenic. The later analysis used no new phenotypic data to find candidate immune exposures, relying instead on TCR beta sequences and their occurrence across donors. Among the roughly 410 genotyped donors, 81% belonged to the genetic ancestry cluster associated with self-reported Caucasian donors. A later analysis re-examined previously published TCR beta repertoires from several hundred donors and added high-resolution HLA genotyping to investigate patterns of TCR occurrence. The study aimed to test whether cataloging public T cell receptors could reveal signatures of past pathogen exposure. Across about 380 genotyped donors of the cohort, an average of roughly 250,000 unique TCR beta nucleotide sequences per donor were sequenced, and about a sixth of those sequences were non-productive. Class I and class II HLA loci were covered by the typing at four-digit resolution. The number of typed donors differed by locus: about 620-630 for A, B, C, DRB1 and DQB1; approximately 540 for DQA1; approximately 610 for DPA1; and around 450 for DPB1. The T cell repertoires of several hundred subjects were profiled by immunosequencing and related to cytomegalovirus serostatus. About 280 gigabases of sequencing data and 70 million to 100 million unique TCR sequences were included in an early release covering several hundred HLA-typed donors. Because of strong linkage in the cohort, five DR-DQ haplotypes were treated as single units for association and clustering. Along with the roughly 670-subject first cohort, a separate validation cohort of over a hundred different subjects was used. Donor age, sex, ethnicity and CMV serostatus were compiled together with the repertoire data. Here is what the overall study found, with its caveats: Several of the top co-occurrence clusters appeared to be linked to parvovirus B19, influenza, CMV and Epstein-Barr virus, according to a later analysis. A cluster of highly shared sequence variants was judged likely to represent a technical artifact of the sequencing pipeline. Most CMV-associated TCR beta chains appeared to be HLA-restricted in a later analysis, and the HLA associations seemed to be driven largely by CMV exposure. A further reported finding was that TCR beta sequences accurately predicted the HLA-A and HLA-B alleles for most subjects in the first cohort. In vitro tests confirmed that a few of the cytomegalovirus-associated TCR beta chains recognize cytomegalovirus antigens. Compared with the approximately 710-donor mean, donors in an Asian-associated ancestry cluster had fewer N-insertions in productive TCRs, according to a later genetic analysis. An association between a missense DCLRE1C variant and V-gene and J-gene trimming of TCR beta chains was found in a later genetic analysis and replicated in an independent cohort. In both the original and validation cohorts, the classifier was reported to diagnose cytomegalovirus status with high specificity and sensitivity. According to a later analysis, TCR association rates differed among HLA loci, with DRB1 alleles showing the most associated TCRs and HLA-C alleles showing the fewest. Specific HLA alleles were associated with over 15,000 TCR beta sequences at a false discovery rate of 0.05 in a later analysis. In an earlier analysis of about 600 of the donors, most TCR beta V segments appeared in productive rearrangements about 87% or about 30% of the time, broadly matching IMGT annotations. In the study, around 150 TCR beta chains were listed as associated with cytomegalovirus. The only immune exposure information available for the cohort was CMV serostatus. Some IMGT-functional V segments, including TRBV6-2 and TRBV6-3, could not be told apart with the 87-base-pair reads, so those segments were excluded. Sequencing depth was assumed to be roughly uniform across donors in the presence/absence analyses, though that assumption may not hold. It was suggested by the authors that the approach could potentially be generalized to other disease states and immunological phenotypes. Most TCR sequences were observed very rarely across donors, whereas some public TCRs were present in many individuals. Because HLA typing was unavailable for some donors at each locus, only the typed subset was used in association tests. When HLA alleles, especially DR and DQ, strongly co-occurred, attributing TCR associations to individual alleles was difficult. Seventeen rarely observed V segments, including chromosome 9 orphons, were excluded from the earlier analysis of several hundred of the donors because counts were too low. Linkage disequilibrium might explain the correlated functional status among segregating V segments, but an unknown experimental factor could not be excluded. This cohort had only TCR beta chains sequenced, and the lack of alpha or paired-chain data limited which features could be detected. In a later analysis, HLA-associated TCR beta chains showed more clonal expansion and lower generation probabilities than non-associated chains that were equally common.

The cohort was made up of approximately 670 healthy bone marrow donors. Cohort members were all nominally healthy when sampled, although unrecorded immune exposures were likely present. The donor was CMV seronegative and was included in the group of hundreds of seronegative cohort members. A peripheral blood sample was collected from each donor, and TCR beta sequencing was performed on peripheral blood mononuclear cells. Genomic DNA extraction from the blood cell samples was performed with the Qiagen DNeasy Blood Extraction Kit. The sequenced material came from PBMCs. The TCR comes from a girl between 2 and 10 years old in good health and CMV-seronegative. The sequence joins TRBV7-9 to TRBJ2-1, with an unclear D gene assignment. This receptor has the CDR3 CASSPVDEQFF. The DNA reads TGTGCCAGCAGCCCGGTAGATGAGCAGTTCTTC.